The 13 T cell receptor beta chains presented below share a single source sample, sequenced in a study of cytomegalovirus exposure and HLA in healthy donors (dated by TCRdb to the late 2010s). Preparation of the library involved the immunoSEQ multiplex PCR assay. The clones in this table, taken by TCRdb from immuneACCESS, are in-frame only. Not every clone is retained; where verified, under half of the shortfall comes from an unresolved V gene, and the cause of the rest is unknown. Counted in this sample were roughly 150,000 clones; around 80% of them appeared once. In total, the top ten clones hold around 27% of the sample. Material for sequencing was PBMCs. These receptors were collected from a man between 25 and 39 years old in good health and CMV-seropositive.

V is TRBV7-2 and J is TRBJ2-3; 8 nucleotides align to TRBD2. CDR1 is SGHTA and CDR2 is FQGNSA in the germline V gene. The CDR3 runs 14 residues. Losses at the gene ends were 5 bases for V and 4 bases for J; bases not matched to a gene: 5. The CDR3 protein is CASSLGLAPDTQYF. The DNA of the CDR3 is TGTGCCAGCAGCCTCGGACTAGCCCCAGATACGCAGTATTTT.

This chain connects TRBV21-1 to TRBJ1-2; the table assigns TRBD1, which was not confirmed against the DNA. TRBV21-1 is described as a pseudogene. The CDR3 covers 15 residues. The CDR3 region is CASSNVRQGCKGYTF. The DNA of the CDR3 is TGTGCCAGCAGCAATGTCCGACAGGGTTGCAAGGGCTACACCTTC.

This clone was seen once. The chain employs TRBV5-8 and TRBJ2-1, with TRBD1 matching 8 bases. The CDR3 contains 17 residues. Germline V lookup: CDR1 SGHTS, CDR2 YDEGEE. V trimming: 4 bases; J trimming: 6 bases; junction bases outside the gene matches: 15. The CDR3, as DNA: TGTGCCAGCAGCCCCCTTACCTGGACAGGGAGTTCCAATGAGCAGTTCTTC. Translation gives CASSPLTWTGSSNEQFF.

The chain couples TRBV9 to TRBJ2-3, with TRBD2 as a possible D gene (5 bases). V was pared by 0 bases and J by 8 bases, with 10 bases between. Germline CDR1 SGDLS, CDR2 YYNGEE. The CDR3 is 13 residues long. The CDR3: CASSVEVGVTQYF. CDR3 nucleotides: TGTGCCAGCAGCGTAGAGGTCGGGGTTACGCAGTATTTT.

V gene TRBV10-3 combines with J gene TRBJ1-4; 8 bases line up with TRBD1. The germline CDR1 and CDR2 sequences are ENHRY and SYGVKD. This CDR3 spans 20 amino acids. With V trimmed by 7 bases and J by 0 bases, 19 bases remained unmatched. The CDR3 region is CAITSRRWGTGDTTNEKLFF. As DNA, the CDR3 is TGTGCCATCACCAGTAGAAGGTGGGGGACAGGTGATACAACTAATGAAAAACTGTTTTTT.

This clone was seen only a few times. The chain uses TRBV4-1 and TRBJ1-4; 11 bases are shared with TRBD1. The ends lost 4 bases at V and 11 bases at J; junction bases unmatched: 9. Per the germline V gene, CDR1 is MGHRA and CDR2 is YSYEKL. This CDR3 has 15 amino acids. DNA of the CDR3: TGCGCCAGCAGCCCGGACAGGGGGCCAAAAGGGAAACTGTTTTTT. It yields the protein CASSPDRGPKGKLFF.

J is TRBJ2-3 and V is TRBV7-2; possibly TRBD2 for D (6 bases). Trimming took off 6 bases at V and 7 bases at J, with 17 bases between the two ends. Germline V CDR1 and CDR2: SGHTA, FQGNSA. The CDR3 has 14 residues. CDR3 in amino acids: CASRSAGSSNTQYF. The CDR3 coding sequence is TGTGCCAGCAGATCCGCCGGGAGCTCTAATACGCAGTATTTT.

The chain recombines TRBV5-6 with TRBJ1-2; D unclear. Deletions cut 3 bases from V and 7 bases from J, with 10 bases between. This CDR3 is built from 12 residues. Germline V gives CDR1 SGHDT, CDR2 YYEEEE. The CDR3 nucleotides are TGTGCCAGCAGCTCCCGTGGCTCTGGCTACACCTTC. This sequence encodes CASSSRGSGYTF.

The V call is TRBV12-5, the J call TRBJ2-1, with 8 bases aligning to TRBD1. Germline assignment: CDR1 LGHNT and CDR2 FRNRAP. This CDR3 has 16 residues. J lost 7 bases, V lost 2 bases, and 10 bases had no gene match. CDR3 region: CASGLSQGALVNEQFF. DNA of the CDR3: TGTGCTAGTGGTTTGTCCCAGGGGGCTTTGGTTAATGAGCAGTTCTTC.

As to this clone: The sample has other DNA sequences that encode this CDR3 too. The chain combines TRBV5-1 with TRBJ2-2; 7 bases agree with TRBD1. The CDR3 extends over 13 amino acids. From germline, CDR1 is SGHRS and CDR2 YFSETQ. With 3 bases clipped from V and 6 bases from J, the junction kept 2 bases outside the gene matches. The CDR3 spells CASSSQGAGELFF. DNA for the CDR3: TGCGCCAGCAGCTCTCAGGGGGCCGGGGAGCTGTTTTTT. The entire variable domain, with the rest obtained from reference TRBV5-1 and TRBJ2-2, is as follows: KAGVTQTPRYLIKTRGQQVTLSCSPISGHRSVSWYQQTPGQGLQFLFEYFSETQRNKGNFPGRFSGRQFSNSRSEMNVSTLELGDSALYLCASSSQGAGELFFGEGSRLTVL.

This clone occurred many times. This rearrangement joins TRBV4-1 to TRBJ2-1, with 7 bases lining up with TRBD1. J gave up 9 bases and V 0 bases, and 2 bases lay outside the gene matches. The germline V gene encodes CDR1 MGHRA and CDR2 YSYEKL. This CDR3 spans 13 amino acids. CDR3 sequence reads: CASSQEQGSEQFF. CDR3 nucleotide sequence: TGCGCCAGCAGCCAAGAACAGGGGAGTGAGCAGTTCTTC.

This chain uses TRBV23-1 with TRBJ1-5; 7 bases are shared with TRBD1. TRBV23-1 is identified as an open reading frame with a role that is uncertain. Trimming took 4 bases from V and 0 from J; bases not matched to a gene: 15. The CDR3 totals 19 residues. The DNA of the CDR3 is TGCGCCAGCAGTCTCCGGCCGAATACAGGGGTCAATAGCAATCAGCCCCAGCATTTT. Translated: CASSLRPNTGVNSNQPQHF.

This chain links TRBV6-5 with TRBJ1-2, with 9 bases identical to TRBD1. Germline-derived CDR1 and CDR2 are MNHEY and SVGAGI. With 4 bases clipped from V and 2 bases from J, the junction kept 5 bases outside the gene matches. The CDR3 contains 15 residues. CDR3 region: CASSSHGQGNYGYTF. DNA of the CDR3: TGTGCCAGCAGTTCCCACGGACAGGGGAACTATGGCTACACCTTC.